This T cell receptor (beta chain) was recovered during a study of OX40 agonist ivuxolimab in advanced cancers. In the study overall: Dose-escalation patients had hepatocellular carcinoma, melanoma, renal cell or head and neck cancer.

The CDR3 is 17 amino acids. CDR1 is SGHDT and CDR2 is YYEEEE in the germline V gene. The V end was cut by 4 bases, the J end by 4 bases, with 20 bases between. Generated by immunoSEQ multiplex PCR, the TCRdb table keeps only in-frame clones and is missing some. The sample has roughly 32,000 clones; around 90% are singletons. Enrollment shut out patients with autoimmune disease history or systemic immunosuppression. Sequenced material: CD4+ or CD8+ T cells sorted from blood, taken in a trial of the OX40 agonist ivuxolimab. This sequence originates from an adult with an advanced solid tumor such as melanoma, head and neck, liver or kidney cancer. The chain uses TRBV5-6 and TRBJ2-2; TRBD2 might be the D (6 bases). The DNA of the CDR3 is TGTGCCAGCAGCATTGGGTTATGGGGACTCCTCACCGGGGAGCTGTTTTTT. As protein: CASSIGLWGLLTGELFF.